Shown below are 17 T cell receptor beta chains from a single sample sequenced in a study of read filtering for tumor transcriptome and immune sequencing. Molecular barcoded adaptors covering alpha/delta and beta/gamma chains were used on 400 to 450 ng RNA. TCRdb independently ran MiXCR on the reads; one entry per CDR3 protein. This sample has roughly 130,000 distinct CDR3 sequences, with 10% to 15% found just once. The sequencing sample was made of a population of CD138-negative cells sorted from bone marrow. All receptors come from a donor aged 40 or over with multiple myeloma.

This clonotype was found many times. The chain employs TRBV5-1 and TRBJ2-1, with 9 bases aligning to TRBD1. CDR3 length equals 16 residues. After removal of 4 bases from V and 7 bases from J, the junction contained 12 bases not matched to a gene. Germline V gives CDR1 SGHRS, CDR2 YFSETQ. This chain's CDR3 is CASSPLPGTGYNEQFF. For the CDR3, the DNA is TGCGCCAGCAGCCCCCTCCCCGGGACAGGGTATAATGAGCAGTTCTTC.

This clonotype was seen only once. A much larger clone lies one base from this, so it may be a read error. J is TRBJ2-2 and V is TRBV10-3, with 7 bases fitting TRBD1. The length of the CDR3 is 13 residues. CDR1 and CDR2 from the germline V gene are ENHRY and SYGVKD. CDR3 in DNA: TGTACCATCAGACCCACAGGGGACGGGGAGCTGTTTTTT. It is translated as CTIRPTGDGELFF.

This clonotype was counted ten times or more. The chain has TRBV6-6 and TRBJ1-1; 8 positions match TRBD1. Germline V gene lookup returns CDR1 MNHNY and CDR2 SVGAGI (reference sequence). Unmatched junction bases numbered 13, after V lost 8 bases and J lost 11 bases. This CDR3 comprises 13 residues. DNA of the CDR3: TGTGCCAGCGGCATACCGGGACAGGTCGAGGCTTTCTTT. Its protein product is CASGIPGQVEAFF.

In the case of this clonotype: A much larger clone lies one base from this, so it may be a read error. The chain couples TRBV19 to TRBJ1-1; D not certain. Germline CDR1 and CDR2: LNHDA and SQIVND (reference sequence). This CDR3 spans 13 amino acids. With 4 bases removed from V and 3 bases from J, the gap between germline ends came to 9 bases. CDR3 loop: CASSTDQDTEAFF. The CDR3 coding sequence is TGTGCCAGTAGTACAGACCAGGACACTGAAGCTTTCTTT.

This clonotype has a count of ten or more. J is TRBJ2-5 and V is TRBV5-1; possibly TRBD1 or TRBD2 for D (5 bases each). Deletions cut 0 bases from V and 2 bases from J, with 14 bases between. The CDR3 runs to 16 residues. Germline CDR1 and CDR2: SGHRS and YFSETQ. The CDR3 region is CASSLGPGRHQETQYF. The CDR3 region has the DNA TGCGCCAGCAGCTTGGGACCGGGACGGCATCAAGAGACCCAGTACTTC.

This rearrangement joins TRBV28 to TRBJ2-7, with 11 bases aligning to TRBD2. Unmatched junction bases numbered 4, after V lost 6 bases and J lost 0 bases. Germline loops: CDR1 MDHEN, CDR2 SYDVKM. The CDR3 length is 15 residues. The CDR3 here is CASRASGRSSYEQYF. The CDR3 DNA follows: TGTGCCAGCAGGGCTAGCGGGAGGAGCTCCTACGAGCAGTACTTC.

This clonotype appeared a few times. The CDR3 protein is CASSPHSVMVYGYTF. The CDR3 DNA sequence: TGTGCCAGTTCCCCCCACTCGGTTATGGTTTATGGCTACACCTTC. The chain couples TRBV28 to TRBJ1-2; D is unclear. CDR3 length equals 15 residues. CDR1 and CDR2 (germline): MDHEN, SYDVKM. Trimming removed 9 bases from V and 5 bases from J, with 22 bases in between.

Notes on this clonotype: This sequence may be a read error, since a much larger clone differs from it by one base. The chain combines TRBV6-2 or TRBV6-3 with TRBJ2-3, with TRBD2 matching 7 bases. The germline V gene has CDR1 MNHEY and CDR2 SVGEGT. This CDR3 region has 15 residues. The CDR3 here is CASSYSSGGTDTRYF. The DNA of the CDR3 is TGTGCCAGCAGTTACTCGTCGGGAGGCACAGATACGCGGTATTTT.

This clonotype was detected ten times or more. V is TRBV28 and J is TRBJ2-7; TRBD2 aligns across 7 bases. The CDR3 is 15 residues long. The V and J ends lost 7 bases and 7 bases, in that order; junction bases with no gene match: 16. In germline, CDR1 is MDHEN, CDR2 SYDVKM. This CDR3 is CASTASGRGVGEQYF. The CDR3 DNA sequence: TGTGCCAGCACCGCAAGTGGGAGGGGTGTAGGGGAGCAGTACTTC.

This clonotype has ten or more counts. The genes are TRBV6-1 and TRBJ2-1, with D uncertain. Germline lookup yields CDR1 MNHNS and CDR2 SASEGT. This CDR3 comprises 13 residues. Trimming stripped 2 bases from V and 4 bases from J, with 6 bases between. For the CDR3, the DNA is TGTGCCAGCAGTGAAAGGCAATACAATGAGCAGTTCTTC. Its translation is CASSERQYNEQFF.

There are many counts of this clonotype. The V call is TRBV19, the J call TRBJ2-3; the match to TRBD2 covers 8 bases. The V gene's germline CDR1 is LNHDA and CDR2 SQIVND (reference sequence). This CDR3 contains 16 residues. J lost 1 base, V lost 5 bases, and 8 bases had no gene match. The CDR3: CASSFGGGEGTDTQYF. The CDR3 DNA follows: TGTGCCAGTAGTTTCGGGGGGGGCGAGGGCACAGATACGCAGTATTTT.

This clonotype appeared many times. The J gene is TRBJ2-7, the V gene TRBV7-2; D is possibly TRBD2 (6 bases). V was pared by 0 bases and J by 1 base, with 10 bases between. The CDR3 loop spans 15 amino acids. CDR1 is SGHTA and CDR2 is FQGNSA in the germline V gene. The CDR3, as DNA: TGTGCCAGCAGCTTAGCGGGACTGACGTCCTACGAGCAGTACTTC. Translation: CASSLAGLTSYEQYF.

In this sample, this clonotype turned up many times. The J gene is TRBJ1-5, the V gene TRBV4-1; TRBD1 aligns across 9 bases. The V and J ends lost 2 bases and 6 bases, in that order; junction bases with no gene match: 8. This CDR3 has 16 amino acids. Germline V lookup: CDR1 MGHRA, CDR2 YSYEKL. CDR3 nucleotide sequence: TGCGCCAGCAGCCAAATCGCGGGACAGGGATTTCAGCCCCAGCATTTT. Translated: CASSQIAGQGFQPQHF.

In this sample, this clonotype turned up many times. CDR3 bases: TGCAGCGTTGGAAGAACGGGACAGGGGACAGATACGCAGTATTTT. Translation: CSVGRTGQGTDTQYF. The V call is TRBV29-1, the J call TRBJ2-3; 10 bases align to TRBD1. This CDR3 comprises 15 residues. J was trimmed by 3 bases and V by 4 bases; bases with no gene match: 7. The germline V gene encodes CDR1 SQVTM and CDR2 ANQGSEA.

This clonotype was detected only once. At one end the junction does not follow the germline gene, possibly because of a read error. The chain carries TRBV4-1 and TRBJ1-5; 9 bases agree with TRBD1. CDR1 and CDR2 (germline): MGHRA, YSYEKL. The CDR3 length is 17 residues. The CDR3 nucleotides read TGCGCCAGCGGCCAAGATCAGACGGACAGGGGATATCAGCCCCAGCATTTT. This encodes CASGQDQTDRGYQPQHF.

This clonotype was recorded a few times. The V gene is TRBV20-1, the J gene TRBJ2-6; 7 bases line up with TRBD1. The CDR3 extends over 15 amino acids. V lost 2 bases and J lost 2; bases outside the gene matches: 3. The germline gives CDR1 DFQATT, CDR2 SNEGSKA (reference sequence). The CDR3 here is CSARLTGAGANVLTF. Written as DNA, the CDR3 is TGCAGTGCTAGATTAACAGGGGCTGGGGCCAACGTCCTGACTTTC.

The table lists this clonotype with many counts. The chain combines TRBV4-2 with TRBJ2-2; D may be TRBD2 (6 bases). The germline CDR1 and CDR2 sequences are LGHNA and YNFKEQ. The CDR3 is 15 amino acids. V gave up 4 bases and J gave up 4 bases, with 13 bases separating them. The CDR3 region has the DNA TGTGCCAGCAGCCCTACCCGGGAGCTCACCGGGGAGCTGTTTTTT. Translating it yields CASSPTRELTGELFF.